Below, 27 T cell receptor beta chains from the same sample are listed, as sequenced in a study of T cells in Graves' hyperthyroidism and ophthalmopathy. Amplification of TCR beta CDR3 regions was performed using RNA transcripts as template. First-round RT-PCR targeting the TCR CDR3 was performed with the HTBI primer set. A single record per CDR3 protein comes from TCRdb applying MiXCR to the multiplex PCR reads. The data contain about 360,000 distinct CDR3 sequences, roughly 14% of them seen just once; the ten biggest clones take up about 27%. The sample comprised blood. These receptors were obtained from a young woman with Graves' hyperthyroidism that later progressed to Graves' ophthalmopathy.

A word on this clonotype: This may be a read error: a much more frequent sequence differs by one nucleotide. V gene TRBV7-9 combines with J gene TRBJ2-1; 8 positions match TRBD2. The end of the DNA aligns better with TRBJ2-7, so the J call may be wrong. Germline CDR1 reads SEHNR; CDR2 reads FQNEAQ (reference sequence). The CDR3 loop spans 17 amino acids. The CDR3 DNA is TGTGCCAGCAGCTTAGACCTTACTAGCGGAACCTACAATGAGCAGTACTTC. This encodes CASSLDLTSGTYNEQYF.

At least ten counts were recorded for this clonotype. The chain is built from TRBV28 and TRBJ2-7, with TRBD2 as a possible D gene (5 bases). The CDR3 runs to 15 residues. The V and J ends lost 7 bases and 0 bases respectively, with 16 bases between them. In germline, CDR1 is MDHEN, CDR2 SYDVKM. CDR3 DNA: TGTGCCAGCATAGGAGGCGGTCAGGACTCCTACGAGCAGTACTTC. The encoded protein is CASIGGGQDSYEQYF. Based on the CDR3 plus reference TRBV28 and TRBJ2-7, the full variable domain is DVKVTQSSRYLVKRTGEKVFLECVQDMDHENMFWYRQDPGLGLRLIYFSYDVKMKEKGDIPEGYSVSREKKERFSLILESASTNQTSMYLCASIGGGQDSYEQYFGPGTRLTVT.

In this sample, this clonotype turned up a few times. The genes are TRBV19 and TRBJ2-3, with 8 bases fitting TRBD1. This CDR3 has 18 residues. CDR1 is LNHDA, CDR2 SQIVND, per germline (reference sequence). The J segment lost 4 bases and the V segment lost 4 bases, leaving 16 bases of the junction unmatched. DNA of the CDR3: TGTGCCAGTAGTACCCCCCTCTTCCTCAGGGGGCAGTCAGATACGCAGTATTTT. Protein product: CASSTPLFLRGQSDTQYF.

Many counts were recorded for this clonotype. The rearrangement uses TRBV5-1 and TRBJ2-2, with D hard to call. The CDR3 length is 13 residues. Germline CDR1 reads SGHRS; CDR2 reads YFSETQ. Between the trimmed V and J ends, which lost 5 bases and 5 bases, there was a span of 10 bases. CDR3 nucleotide sequence: TGCGCCAGCAGTGCAATGGCGACCGGGGAGCTGTTTTTT. Protein: CASSAMATGELFF.

Note on this clonotype: This may arise from a read error, as a much more abundant clone is one base away. It is unclear where the CDR3 begins or ends on the DNA, so no DNA is shown, and the CDR3 is as TCRdb lists it. The J gene is TRBJ1-2, the V gene TRBV2; the table names TRBD1, a call not compared with the DNA. CDR1 and CDR2 (germline): SNHLY, FYNNEI. The CDR3 has 17 residues if both end residues are counted. Here the CDR3 reads CASRKGYVGTGNYGCTF.

This clonotype was seen ten or more times. The chain is built from TRBV20-1 and TRBJ1-1; TRBD1 matches 10 bases. Trimming at V came to 0 bases and at J to 5 bases, leaving 9 bases not matched to a gene. CDR1 is DFQATT, CDR2 SNEGSKA, per germline (reference sequence). This CDR3 is built from 16 residues. CDR3 region: CSARDRDRGRQTEAFF. The CDR3 nucleotides read TGCAGTGCTAGAGACCGGGACAGGGGTCGGCAAACTGAAGCTTTCTTT.

V usage is TRBV9 and J usage is TRBJ1-5; no clear D gene. This CDR3 has 15 residues. Germline assignment: CDR1 SGDLS and CDR2 YYNGEE. V was cut by 7 bases and J by 4 bases, with 18 bases left in between. In DNA form, the CDR3 reads TGTGCCAGCTCCCGGTCCCTCGTCAGGAATCAGCCCCAGCATTTT. Protein product: CASSRSLVRNQPQHF.

This clonotype was detected many times. The V and J genes are TRBV20-1 and TRBJ2-3; no reliable D call. Germline V CDR1 and CDR2: DFQATT, SNEGSKA (reference sequence). V lost 7 bases, J lost 5 bases, and 10 bases lay in between. This CDR3 region has 11 residues. The DNA for the CDR3 is TGCAGTGTCACATTTCTAGATACGCAGTATTTT. Amino acid sequence: CSVTFLDTQYF.

A few counts support this clonotype. This chain uses TRBV9 with TRBJ2-2; 7 bases match TRBD1. V was pared by 4 bases and J by 7 bases, with 7 bases of the junction left unmatched. Germline lookup yields CDR1 SGDLS and CDR2 YYNGEE. The CDR3 is made up of 14 amino acids. DNA of the CDR3: TGTGCCAGCAGCCCACAGACAGGGAACGGGGAGCTGTTTTTT. It codes for CASSPQTGNGELFF.

Only a few counts were recorded for this clonotype. The V call is TRBV5-1, the J call TRBJ2-1, with 8 bases matching TRBD2. Per the germline V gene, CDR1 is SGHRS and CDR2 is YFSETQ. Losses at the gene ends were 6 bases for V and 8 bases for J; bases not matched to a gene: 7. The CDR3 consists of 13 residues. CDR3 loop: CASTLAVGDEQFF. In nucleotides, the CDR3 is TGCGCCAGCACACTAGCGGTGGGGGATGAGCAGTTCTTC.

This clonotype came up a few times. The rearrangement uses TRBV20-1 and TRBJ2-7; D may be TRBD1 (6 bases). Germline V gene data show CDR1 as DFQATT and CDR2 as SNEGSKA (reference sequence). CDR3 length: 13 residues. Trimming stripped 3 bases from V and 2 bases from J, with 11 bases between. CDR3 nucleotides: TGCAGTGCTAGTTGGGGGCCCACCTACGAGCAGTACTTC. This translates into CSASWGPTYEQYF.

In this sample, this clonotype turned up a few times. The gene calls are TRBV11-2 and TRBJ2-2, with 11 positions matching TRBD2. V trimming: 1 base; J trimming: 10 bases; junction bases outside the gene matches: 2. The CDR3 has 14 residues. In germline, CDR1 is SGHAT, CDR2 FQNNGV. Here the CDR3 DNA reads TGTGCCAGCAGCTTAGTAGCGGGAGGGCCGGAGCTGTTTTTT. It translates to CASSLVAGGPELFF. Looking up the rest from reference TRBV11-2 and TRBJ2-2 gives the full variable domain: EAGVAQSPRYKIIEKRQSVAFWCNPISGHATLYWYQQILGQGPKLLIQFQNNGVVDDSQLPKDRFSAERLKGVDSTLKIQPAKLEDSAVYLCASSLVAGGPELFFGEGSRLTVL.

The chain joins TRBV7-6 to TRBJ2-2, with 9 positions matching TRBD1. Germline CDR1 and CDR2: SGHVS and FNYEAQ. The CDR3 is made up of 16 amino acids. The V segment lost 1 base and the J segment 5 bases; nucleotides outside the gene matches: 5. DNA for the CDR3: TGTGCCAGCAGCTTAGGGTGGACAGGGGAAACCGGGGAGCTGTTTTTT. Translating it yields CASSLGWTGETGELFF.

This clonotype has a handful of counts. This chain links TRBV20-1 with TRBJ2-4; D may correspond to TRBD1 or TRBD2 (5 bases each). The germline V gene encodes CDR1 DFQATT and CDR2 SNEGSKA (reference sequence). The ends were cut back, 2 bases at V and 2 bases at J, with 10 bases in the middle. CDR3 length: 14 amino acids. This chain's CDR3 is CSARTLGPKNIQYF. CDR3 DNA: TGCAGTGCTAGAACGTTGGGACCCAAAAACATTCAGTACTTC.

This clonotype turned up a few times. CDR3 sequence reads: CASSPLGGSSYNEQFF. CDR3 DNA: TGTGCCAGCAGTCCCCTGGGGGGTAGCTCCTACAATGAGCAGTTCTTC. The chain has TRBV28 and TRBJ2-1, with D possibly matching TRBD2 (6 bases). The CDR3 has 16 residues. V was pared by 5 bases and J by 0 bases, with 14 bases between. Germline V gene sequence: CDR1 MDHEN, CDR2 SYDVKM. The whole variable domain, filled in from reference TRBV28 and TRBJ2-1, reads DVKVTQSSRYLVKRTGEKVFLECVQDMDHENMFWYRQDPGLGLRLIYFSYDVKMKEKGDIPEGYSVSREKKERFSLILESASTNQTSMYLCASSPLGGSSYNEQFFGPGTRLTVL.

This clonotype was picked up many times. The chain is built from TRBV7-9 and TRBJ2-7; D uncertain. CDR1 and CDR2 from the germline V gene are SEHNR and FQNEAQ (reference sequence). Trimming stripped 2 bases from V and 0 bases from J, with 11 bases between. CDR3 length: 15 amino acids. CDR3 sequence reads: CASSLSAQISYEQYF. The CDR3, as DNA: TGTGCCAGCAGCTTATCGGCACAGATCTCCTACGAGCAGTACTTC.

Written as DNA, the CDR3 is TGTGCCACCAGCAGAACCCGGGACAGTTTAGGCACAGATACGCAGTATTTT. Its translation: CATSRTRDSLGTDTQYF. The chain uses TRBV15 and TRBJ2-3, with 7 positions matching TRBD1. Germline CDR1 and CDR2: LNHNV and YYDKDF (reference sequence). The junction had 9 bases not matched to a gene; V was cut back by 2 bases and J by 1 base. The CDR3 is made up of 17 amino acids.

This clonotype came up many times. V usage is TRBV20-1 and J usage is TRBJ1-1; 9 nucleotides agree with TRBD1. CDR3 size: 14 residues. V trimming: 4 bases; J trimming: 3 bases; junction bases outside the gene matches: 6. Germline CDR1 and CDR2: DFQATT and SNEGSKA (reference sequence). This CDR3 reads CSATGTGLDTEAFF. Written as DNA, the CDR3 is TGCAGTGCTACCGGGACAGGGCTGGACACTGAAGCTTTCTTT.

About this clonotype: The germline gene is not matched at one end of the junction; a read error may be the cause. The V and J genes are TRBV10-1 and TRBJ2-1, with 13 nucleotides matching TRBD2. Germline assignment: CDR1 WNHNN and CDR2 SYGVQD (reference sequence). CDR3 length equals 16 residues. The CDR3 sequence: CASSEGRTSGSGERFF. In nucleotides, the CDR3 is TGCGCCAGCAGTGAAGGTCGGACTAGCGGGAGCGGGGAGCGGTTCTTC.

This clonotype was seen many times. The CDR3 is CASSLLGHETQYF. The CDR3 DNA follows: TGTGCCAGCAGTTTGCTCGGGCACGAGACCCAGTACTTC. V and J are TRBV28 and TRBJ2-5; D call uncertain. This CDR3 has 13 residues. Trimming cost V 3 bases and J 5 bases, with 10 bases left between them. The germline CDR1 and CDR2 sequences are MDHEN and SYDVKM.

This clonotype has ten or more counts. The chain recombines TRBV5-6 with TRBJ2-1, with a possible D match to TRBD2 (6 bases). This CDR3 has 14 residues. From germline, CDR1 is SGHDT and CDR2 YYEEEE. Trimming cost V 3 bases and J 5 bases, with 12 bases left between them. Here the CDR3 reads CASSWGLPNNEQFF. The CDR3 DNA reads as TGTGCCAGCAGCTGGGGACTTCCTAACAATGAGCAGTTCTTC.

This clonotype turned up a few times. At one of its ends the junction is not consistent with the germline gene, which may arise from a read error. This chain links TRBV6-1 with TRBJ2-7; D remains ambiguous. The CDR3 consists of 13 residues. The germline V gene has CDR1 MNHNS and CDR2 SASEGT. CDR3 amino acids: CASSLFGPYGQYF. CDR3 bases: TGTGCCAGCTCACTGTTTGGGCCCTACGGGCAGTACTTC.

The genes are TRBV6-1 and TRBJ2-6; maybe TRBD1 (5 bases). CDR1 is MNHNS and CDR2 is SASEGT in the germline V gene. The CDR3 covers 16 residues. V lost 8 bases and J lost 0, with 14 bases in between. CDR3 protein: CASLALQGSGANVLTF. In DNA form, the CDR3 reads TGTGCCAGCTTAGCTCTCCAGGGCTCTGGGGCCAACGTCCTGACTTTC.

Remarks on this clonotype: A much larger clone is a single base away; this may be a read error. The chain couples TRBV6-2 or TRBV6-3 to TRBJ1-5, with D possibly being TRBD1 (5 bases). The germline V and J ends were trimmed by 2 bases and 3 bases, with 8 bases remaining between them. This CDR3 has 14 residues. Germline loops: CDR1 MNHEY, CDR2 SVGEGT. The CDR3 loop is CASSYGGYNQPQHF. The CDR3 DNA is TGTGCCAGCAGTTACGGGGGATACAATCAGCCCCAGCATTTT.

This clonotype has more than one count but fewer than ten. The chain uses TRBV9 and TRBJ1-1; maybe TRBD1 (6 bases). The CDR3 covers 17 residues. Looked up from germline, CDR1 is SGDLS and CDR2 is YYNGEE. V lost 3 bases and J lost 1, with 19 bases in between. The CDR3 sequence: CASSDSTGEEANTEAFF. The CDR3 DNA sequence: TGTGCCAGCAGCGACTCGACAGGAGAGGAGGCGAACACTGAAGCTTTCTTT. The whole variable domain, filled in from reference TRBV9 and TRBJ1-1, reads DSGVTQTPKHLITATGQRVTLRCSPRSGDLSVYWYQQSLDQGLQFLIQYYNGEERAKGNILERFSAQQFPDLHSELNLSSLELGDSALYFCASSDSTGEEANTEAFFGQGTRLTVV.

This rearrangement joins TRBV28 to TRBJ1-5; TRBD1 agrees at 7 bases. This CDR3 has 17 residues. Germline CDR1 is MDHEN and CDR2 is SYDVKM. The V gene end was trimmed by 5 bases and the J gene end by 12 bases; junction bases not matched to a gene: 22. The CDR3 protein is CASSDPTGNVPKGHQHF. The CDR3 coding sequence is TGTGCCAGCAGTGACCCGACAGGGAACGTTCCAAAAGGGCACCAGCATTTT.

This clonotype has ten or more counts. The V gene is TRBV28, the J gene TRBJ1-5, with TRBD1 identical over 9 bases. Trimming cost V 6 bases and J 4 bases; bases outside gene matches: 7. This CDR3 has 15 residues. CDR1 MDHEN and CDR2 SYDVKM come from the germline V gene. CDR3 amino acids: CASRLGQGRNQPQHF. Here the CDR3 DNA reads TGTGCCAGCAGGTTGGGACAGGGACGGAATCAGCCCCAGCATTTT.